The rows below give T cell receptor beta chains drawn from one sample of a study of control samples from healthy donors and cancer patients. Only in-frame clones appear in the TCRdb table, and some are missing; sequencing was by immunoSEQ multiplex PCR. The sample lists approximately 58,000 clones, roughly nine tenths occurring once. Specimen: PBMCs. Every receptor here comes from a man in his sixties with head and neck cancer. CDR3s include the opening cysteine and the closing phenylalanine or tryptophan. Each record gives: clone size, V gene, J gene, D gene, CDR3 DNA, CDR3 protein. D genes are given only for firm matches. Clone size is stated in some rows and not others, as once, few, many or a class when expanded.

-	TRBV19	TRBJ2-6	TRBD1	TGTGCCAGTAGTCTACAGACAGGGGGGCCTGGGGCCAACGTCCTGACTTTC	CASSLQTGGPGANVLTF
-	TRBV27	TRBJ2-5	TRBD2	TGTGCCAGCAGTTTAAGGTTTCGTTCTAGCGGGATCCAAGAGACCCAGTACTTC	CASSLRFRSSGIQETQYF
-	TRBV3-1/TRBV3-2	TRBJ2-1	-	TGTGCCAGCAGCCGAACCGGGACGCCCTACAATGAGCAGTTCTTC	CASSRTGTPYNEQFF
-	TRBV5-1	TRBJ2-3	TRBD2	TGCGCCAGCCGCCTCCCCAGGGCTAGCGGGGAGGTCGCAGATACGCAGTATTTT	CASRLPRASGEVADTQYF
-	TRBV4-3	TRBJ1-3	-	TGCGCCAGCAGCCAACATACAGGGTCCGGAAACACCATATATTTT	CASSQHTGSGNTIYF
-	TRBV12-3/TRBV12-4	TRBJ2-1	TRBD2	TGTGCCAGCAGACGGGGTGGGGGGGGTGAGCAGTTCTTC	CASRRGGGGEQFF
-	TRBV19	TRBJ1-1	TRBD1	TGTGCCAGCAACCCAACAGGGGACACTGAAGCTTTCTTT	CASNPTGDTEAFF
-	TRBV5-5	TRBJ1-6	TRBD1	TGTGCCAGCAGCTTGGTCGCAGGGGGCAGTTATTCACCCCTCCACTTT	CASSLVAGGSYSPLHF
-	TRBV11-2	TRBJ2-1	-	TGTGCCAGCAGCGACCGCCGGTTGGGCGGGAACAATGAGCAGTTCTTC	CASSDRRLGGNNEQFF
-	TRBV6-5	TRBJ2-2	-	TGTGCCAGCAGTCTCGGACTCGCCTCGTCGGAGCTGTTTTTT	CASSLGLASSELFF
-	TRBV30	TRBJ1-1	-	TGTGCCTGGAGTGTATCCCAGGCGTCTGGAGCTTTCTTT	CAWSVSQASGAFF
-	TRBV2	TRBJ2-5	TRBD2	TGTGCCAGCAGTGAGTTATCGGTAGCGGGGTGGCAAGAGACCCAGTACTTC	CASSELSVAGWQETQYF
-	TRBV7-2	TRBJ1-1	TRBD1	TGTGCCAGCAGGAAGGCGGGACAGGGTGAGACTGAAGCTTTCTTT	CASRKAGQGETEAFF
-	TRBV6-1	TRBJ2-4	TRBD2	TGTGCCAGCAGTGACGGGACTAGCGGGGGGGCGTTGTACTTC	CASSDGTSGGALYF
-	TRBV7-2	TRBJ1-1	-	TGTGCCAGCAGCTTGCAGGAGAACACTGAAGCTTTCTTT	CASSLQENTEAFF
-	TRBV19	TRBJ1-2	-	TGTGCCAGTAGTATAGATCCGCGGGGGAACTATGGCTACACCTTC	CASSIDPRGNYGYTF
-	TRBV18	TRBJ1-6	-	TGTGCCAGCTCGCCTACTCCGGGGCCGAATTCACCCCTCCACTTT	CASSPTPGPNSPLHF
once	TRBV6-6	TRBJ1-3	-	TGTGCTTCACATGGTAACTCTGGAAACACCATATATTTT	CASHGNSGNTIYF
-	TRBV7-3	TRBJ2-3	TRBD1	TGTGCCAGCAGCCCGGGACAGGGAGCAGATACGCAGTATTTT	CASSPGQGADTQYF
-	TRBV5-1	TRBJ2-7	TRBD2	TGCGCCAGCAGCTTGGAATGGGGGAGCGGGGGAGCCTACGAGCAGTACTTC	CASSLEWGSGGAYEQYF
once	TRBV30	TRBJ2-7	-	TGTGCCTGGAGTGGGGACGGAAAGACTTACGAGCAGTACTTC	CAWSGDGKTYEQYF
-	TRBV10-1	TRBJ2-3	TRBD1	TGCGCCAGCAGTGAGCCCAGGACAGGGGGACTAGGTACGCAGTATTTT	CASSEPRTGGLGTQYF
-	TRBV10-3	TRBJ2-7	-	TGTGCCATCAGGGGGACGGGGGGCTCCCACGAGCAGTACTTC	CAIRGTGGSHEQYF
-	TRBV4-3	TRBJ1-4	-	TGCGCCAGCAGCCTCTGGGGGGCCCCTAATGAAAAACTGTTTTTT	CASSLWGAPNEKLFF
-	TRBV28	TRBJ1-1	-	TGTGCCAGCAGTTTAGTGACAGGTCAAACTGAAGCTTTCTTT	CASSLVTGQTEAFF
few	TRBV4-1	TRBJ1-1	-	TGCGCCAGCAGCCCGGGACCGGTGGGGGGGCCAGCTTTCTTT	CASSPGPVGGPAFF
-	TRBV19	TRBJ1-6	TRBD1	TGTGCCAGTAGTCAGGAGGGACAGGGATATTCACCCCTCCACTTT	CASSQEGQGYSPLHF
once	TRBV7-2	TRBJ2-5	-	TGTGCCAGCAGCGGCGGGATAGCGCGGGAGACCCAGTACTTC	CASSGGIARETQYF
-	TRBV28	TRBJ2-1	TRBD2	TGTGCCAGCGTCTCTCACGCGGGACTAGCTAATGAGCAGTTCTTC	CASVSHAGLANEQFF
-	TRBV5-8	TRBJ2-2	-	TGTGCCAGCAGCTCGTTCTATCTTTCGGGGGAGCTGTTTTTT	CASSSFYLSGELFF
-	TRBV19	TRBJ2-1	-	TGTGCCAGTAGTCCGAATTACTCCTACAATGAGCAGTTCTTC	CASSPNYSYNEQFF
-	TRBV28	TRBJ1-2	TRBD1	TGTGCCAGCATTTCTCCTCGGACAGGGCATGGCTACACCTTC	CASISPRTGHGYTF
-	TRBV4-3	TRBJ1-2	TRBD1	TGCGCCAGCAGCCAGGGGGACAGTACTAACTATGGCTACACCTTC	CASSQGDSTNYGYTF
once	TRBV20-1	TRBJ1-6	-	TGCAGTGCTAGTTCCAATTCACCCCTCCACTTT	CSASSNSPLHF
-	TRBV7-9	TRBJ1-1	-	TGTGCCAGCAGCTTAGGGGTGGCAAACACTGAAGCTTTCTTT	CASSLGVANTEAFF
-	TRBV7-6	TRBJ1-3	-	TGTGCCAGCAGCCCCCATTTGGGCGTCTCTGGAAACACCATATATTTT	CASSPHLGVSGNTIYF
-	TRBV7-7	TRBJ2-1	-	TGTGCTAGCAGCCAATCGGGGGCAGACAATGAGCAGTTCTTC	CASSQSGADNEQFF
-	TRBV19	TRBJ2-5	-	TGTGCCAGTAGTATTCTTCCGGGGGAACAAGAGACCCAGTACTTC	CASSILPGEQETQYF
-	TRBV28	TRBJ2-3	-	TGTGCCAGCAGTTGGGGGGGCACAGATACGCAGTATTTT	CASSWGGTDTQYF
-	TRBV5-5	TRBJ1-1	-	TGTGCCAGCAGTGGGGTGAACACTGAAGCTTTCTTT	CASSGVNTEAFF
-	TRBV27	TRBJ2-2	TRBD1	TGTGCCAGCAGGGGTGGGACAGCGAACACCGGGGAGCTGTTTTTT	CASRGGTANTGELFF
-	TRBV28	TRBJ1-3	-	TGTGCCAGCATCGAGTCGGGGGTGCGTGGAAACACCATATATTTT	CASIESGVRGNTIYF
medium-sized	TRBV10-3	TRBJ1-2	-	TGTGCCATCAAGGAGGGAAACTATGGCTACACCTTC	CAIKEGNYGYTF
-	TRBV4-2	TRBJ1-4	-	TGTGCCAGCAGACATGACCGGGGCAGGCAGTTTAATGAAAAACTGTTTTTT	CASRHDRGRQFNEKLFF
-	TRBV4-2	TRBJ1-3	-	TGTGCCAGCAGCCAAGACAGGAGCTCTGGAAACACCATATATTTT	CASSQDRSSGNTIYF
-	TRBV6-6	TRBJ2-7	TRBD2	TGTGCCAGCAGGGGACTAGCGGGAGGGGTATACGAGCAGTACTTC	CASRGLAGGVYEQYF
-	TRBV5-1	TRBJ2-5	TRBD2	TGCGCCAGCAGCTTGGTTGGTCGGGGGGACCAAGAGACCCAGTACTTC	CASSLVGRGDQETQYF
-	TRBV27	TRBJ2-5	-	TGTGCCAGCAGTTTATCGTGGCAGGGACAAGAGACCCAGTACTTC	CASSLSWQGQETQYF
-	TRBV28	TRBJ1-5	-	TGTGCCAGCAGGACGTTTATGAATAGCAATCAGCCCCAGCATTTT	CASRTFMNSNQPQHF
-	TRBV3-1/TRBV3-2	TRBJ1-1	-	TGTGCCAGCAGCCCTAGTAGGGACGGGGGGTACACTGAAGCTTTCTTT	CASSPSRDGGYTEAFF
-	TRBV15	TRBJ2-7	-	TGTGCCACCAGCAGAGTTGCCTCCGAGGGATCCTACGAGCAGTACTTC	CATSRVASEGSYEQYF
-	TRBV5-5	TRBJ2-3	TRBD1	TGTGCCAGCAGCTTGCCCTCGACAGGGATCACCACAGATACGCAGTATTTT	CASSLPSTGITTDTQYF
-	TRBV10-3	TRBJ1-4	TRBD1	TGTGCCATCAGTGAGTCTGCCAGGGGGGCGGGTGAAAAACTGTTTTTT	CAISESARGAGEKLFF
-	TRBV10-1	TRBJ2-2	TRBD2	TGCGCCAGCAGCACCTCCCCTACTAGCGGGAGATGTACCGGGGAGCTGTTTTTT	CASSTSPTSGRCTGELFF
-	TRBV19	TRBJ2-1	TRBD2	TGTGCCAGTAGTATTGAAGCGGGAGCCTACAATGAGCAGTTCTTC	CASSIEAGAYNEQFF
few	TRBV12-3/TRBV12-4	TRBJ1-1	-	TGTGCCAGCAGTTTGCAGCGTAACACTGAAGCTTTCTTT	CASSLQRNTEAFF
few	TRBV28	TRBJ2-7	-	TGTGCCACCACCTCAGCGGTGTCCTGGGAGCAGTACTTC	CATTSAVSWEQYF
-	TRBV11-3	TRBJ2-1	TRBD2	TGTGCCAGCAGCCCACCGGGGAGGGGAGCATACAATGAGCAGTTCTTC	CASSPPGRGAYNEQFF
-	TRBV27	TRBJ2-7	-	TGTGCCAGCAGTGCCGACAGAAGCTCCTACGAGCAGTACTTC	CASSADRSSYEQYF